These T cell receptor beta chains were read from a single sample in a study of post-analysis software for immune sequencing data. TCRdb processed the PCR reads anew with MiXCR; each CDR3 protein has one entry. The sample lists hundreds of thousands of distinct CDR3 sequences; roughly 27% were seen once. Sequencing was done on a sample of blood. Receptors originate from a girl aged 10 to 17 with multiple sclerosis. Each CDR3 is given with its conserved first and last residue. Each record gives: V gene, D gene, J gene, clone size, CDR3 DNA, CDR3 protein. D genes are given only for firm matches. Clone size is shown for a subset of rows, as once, few, many or a class of expanded clone.

v_call: TRBV20-1
d_call: -
j_call: TRBJ2-1
clone_size: few
cdr3_nt: TGCAGTGCCCCGGAAAGCTCCTACAATGAGCAGTTCTTC
cdr3_aa: CSAPESSYNEQFF

v_call: TRBV14
d_call: TRBD1
j_call: TRBJ2-7
clone_size: -
cdr3_nt: TGTGCCAGCAGCCACCGGGACAGGGGGCGGGACGAGCAGTACTTC
cdr3_aa: CASSHRDRGRDEQYF

v_call: TRBV25-1
d_call: -
j_call: TRBJ2-5
clone_size: -
cdr3_nt: TGTGCCAGCAGTGAATTTCGCCAACCCCAAGAGACCCAGTACTTC
cdr3_aa: CASSEFRQPQETQYF

v_call: TRBV5-6
d_call: -
j_call: TRBJ1-5
clone_size: -
cdr3_nt: TGTGCCAGCAGCTCCGCAGGGGTGAATCAGCCCCAGCATTTT
cdr3_aa: CASSSAGVNQPQHF

v_call: TRBV7-2
d_call: TRBD2
j_call: TRBJ2-7
clone_size: -
cdr3_nt: TGTGCCAGCAGCGGCCGGACTAGCGGGAGGAGTACATCCTACGAGCAGTACTTC
cdr3_aa: CASSGRTSGRSTSYEQYF

v_call: TRBV20-1
d_call: -
j_call: TRBJ1-6
clone_size: -
cdr3_nt: TGCAGTGCTAGAGACGACCCGGAGCGTGATTCACCCCTCCACTTT
cdr3_aa: CSARDDPERDSPLHF

v_call: TRBV5-1
d_call: -
j_call: TRBJ2-3
clone_size: few
cdr3_nt: TGCGCCAGCCTGAGGGGCACAGATACGCAGTATTTT
cdr3_aa: CASLRGTDTQYF

v_call: TRBV4-1
d_call: -
j_call: TRBJ2-6
clone_size: many
cdr3_nt: TGCGCCAGCAGCCCGATCACAGTGCCTGGGGCCAACGTCCTGACTTTC
cdr3_aa: CASSPITVPGANVLTF

v_call: TRBV28
d_call: -
j_call: TRBJ2-7
clone_size: -
cdr3_nt: TGTGCCAGCATCGACAGATGGGGGCTCCACGAGCAGTACTTC
cdr3_aa: CASIDRWGLHEQYF

v_call: TRBV7-9
d_call: -
j_call: TRBJ1-5
clone_size: -
cdr3_nt: TGTGTCAGCAGCTTATCTAAGGAGCCCCAGCATTTT
cdr3_aa: CVSSLSKEPQHF

v_call: TRBV20-1
d_call: -
j_call: TRBJ2-4
clone_size: few
cdr3_nt: TGCAGTGCGGGCGGGGACTCCAAAAACATTCAGTACTTC
cdr3_aa: CSAGGDSKNIQYF

v_call: TRBV5-1
d_call: -
j_call: TRBJ2-1
clone_size: few
cdr3_nt: TGCGCCAGCAGCTTCCAAAATTGGACAACGGGGGCCTACAATGAGCAGTTCTTC
cdr3_aa: CASSFQNWTTGAYNEQFF

v_call: TRBV7-9
d_call: -
j_call: TRBJ2-3
clone_size: few
cdr3_nt: TGTGCCAGCAGCTTCTACCCCGTCAGCACAGATACGCAGTATTTT
cdr3_aa: CASSFYPVSTDTQYF

v_call: TRBV7-2
d_call: TRBD2
j_call: TRBJ2-2
clone_size: few
cdr3_nt: TGTGCCAGTGCACTAGCGGCCTACAATGAGCAGTTTTTT
cdr3_aa: CASALAAYNEQFF

v_call: TRBV12-3/TRBV12-4
d_call: -
j_call: TRBJ1-5
clone_size: few
cdr3_nt: TGTGCCAGCAGGCCCGAATGGGGAAATCAGCCCCAGCATTTT
cdr3_aa: CASRPEWGNQPQHF

v_call: TRBV7-2
d_call: TRBD2
j_call: TRBJ2-7
clone_size: few
cdr3_nt: TGTGCCAGCAGCTCCGGGACTAGCGTCTACTCCTACGAGCAGTACTTC
cdr3_aa: CASSSGTSVYSYEQYF

v_call: TRBV12-3/TRBV12-4
d_call: TRBD1
j_call: TRBJ1-4
clone_size: -
cdr3_nt: TGTGCCAGCAGTATCGGACAGGGAATGGGGGAAAAACTGTTTTTT
cdr3_aa: CASSIGQGMGEKLFF

v_call: TRBV27
d_call: TRBD2
j_call: TRBJ2-1
clone_size: few
cdr3_nt: TGTGCCAGCAGTCCCATTCGGACTAGCGGGATACCGTGGGAGCAGTTCTTC
cdr3_aa: CASSPIRTSGIPWEQFF

v_call: TRBV29-1
d_call: -
j_call: TRBJ2-1
clone_size: -
cdr3_nt: TGCAGCGTTGAAGGTCGAGGCTACAATGAGCAGTTCTTC
cdr3_aa: CSVEGRGYNEQFF

v_call: TRBV4-1
d_call: -
j_call: TRBJ2-7
clone_size: -
cdr3_nt: TGCGCCAGCAGCCAAGTTCACAGCGATACCTATGAGCAGTACTTC
cdr3_aa: CASSQVHSDTYEQYF

v_call: TRBV11-2
d_call: -
j_call: TRBJ1-5
clone_size: few
cdr3_nt: TGTGCCAGCAGCCCAGTCGGGGGCGGCAATCAGCCCCAGCATTTT
cdr3_aa: CASSPVGGGNQPQHF

v_call: TRBV5-5
d_call: -
j_call: TRBJ1-6
clone_size: -
cdr3_nt: TGTGCCAGCAGCTTTAGTTCACAGAGCAGTTCTATCAATTCACCCCTCCACTTT
cdr3_aa: CASSFSSQSSSINSPLHF

v_call: TRBV5-1
d_call: -
j_call: TRBJ2-2
clone_size: once
cdr3_nt: TGCGCCAGCAGCTTATACAGGGTCTTGAACACCGGGGAGCTGTTTTTT
cdr3_aa: CASSLYRVLNTGELFF

v_call: TRBV6-6
d_call: -
j_call: TRBJ2-1
clone_size: few
cdr3_nt: TGTGCCAGCAGAACGCTGGGGGGATCTAACAATGAGCAGTTCTTC
cdr3_aa: CASRTLGGSNNEQFF

v_call: TRBV12-3/TRBV12-4
d_call: -
j_call: TRBJ1-5
clone_size: many
cdr3_nt: TGTGCCAGCAGTTCTTGGCAGGGGCTAGGTCAGCCCCAGCATTTT
cdr3_aa: CASSSWQGLGQPQHF

v_call: TRBV29-1
d_call: -
j_call: TRBJ1-1
clone_size: -
cdr3_nt: TGCAGCGTTGAAGTGGGGAGGGGAAGGGGACCTGAAGCTTTCTTT
cdr3_aa: CSVEVGRGRGPEAFF

v_call: TRBV2
d_call: -
j_call: TRBJ2-5
clone_size: -
cdr3_nt: TGTGCCAGTGGCCCGGGACTCCATTTAGAGACCCAGTACTTC
cdr3_aa: CASGPGLHLETQYF

v_call: TRBV28
d_call: TRBD1
j_call: TRBJ1-2
clone_size: -
cdr3_nt: TGTGCCAGCAGTCGACAGACAGGGGGGTTCTATGGCTACACCTTC
cdr3_aa: CASSRQTGGFYGYTF

v_call: TRBV2
d_call: TRBD2
j_call: TRBJ2-1
clone_size: -
cdr3_nt: TGTGCCAGCAGTCCCCGGGATAGCGGGGGGATTGAGCAGTTCTTC
cdr3_aa: CASSPRDSGGIEQFF

v_call: TRBV27
d_call: -
j_call: TRBJ2-5
clone_size: few
cdr3_nt: TGTGCCAGCAGTTTCTCGGACCGCCAAGAGACCCAGTACTTC
cdr3_aa: CASSFSDRQETQYF

v_call: TRBV6-5
d_call: TRBD1
j_call: TRBJ2-7
clone_size: -
cdr3_nt: TGTGCCAGCAGACCGGACAGGGGACCCTACGAGCAGTACTTC
cdr3_aa: CASRPDRGPYEQYF

v_call: TRBV6-5
d_call: TRBD1
j_call: TRBJ1-1
clone_size: -
cdr3_nt: TGTGCCAGCAGTTACGGATTTGGTAACAGGGGGCCCACTGAAGCTTTCTTT
cdr3_aa: CASSYGFGNRGPTEAFF

v_call: TRBV5-1
d_call: -
j_call: TRBJ1-1
clone_size: once
cdr3_nt: TGCGCCAGCAGCTTGCTGAGGTCATCGGGCACTGAAGCTTTCTTT
cdr3_aa: CASSLLRSSGTEAFF

v_call: TRBV29-1
d_call: -
j_call: TRBJ2-1
clone_size: many
cdr3_nt: TGCAGCGAAACCAGCGGAAATGAGCAGTTCTTC
cdr3_aa: CSETSGNEQFF

v_call: TRBV29-1
d_call: TRBD1
j_call: TRBJ1-5
clone_size: few
cdr3_nt: TGCAGCGTTCGGACAGGGGTTAGGCAGCCCCAGCATTTT
cdr3_aa: CSVRTGVRQPQHF

v_call: TRBV20-1
d_call: TRBD2
j_call: TRBJ2-5
clone_size: few
cdr3_nt: TGCAGTGCTCATCCGAGCGGGATCGGGGAGACCCAGTACTTC
cdr3_aa: CSAHPSGIGETQYF

v_call: TRBV20-1
d_call: TRBD2
j_call: TRBJ2-3
clone_size: -
cdr3_nt: TGCAGTGCTAGAGCCACCGGGACTAGCGGGAGCCCTGACACAGATACGCAGTATTTT
cdr3_aa: CSARATGTSGSPDTDTQYF

v_call: TRBV4-1
d_call: -
j_call: TRBJ2-3
clone_size: few
cdr3_nt: TGCGCCAGCAGCCTTAGTTTGGGCACAGATACGCAGTATTTT
cdr3_aa: CASSLSLGTDTQYF

v_call: TRBV7-2
d_call: -
j_call: TRBJ2-5
clone_size: -
cdr3_nt: TGTGCCTGCAGCTTAGCGCTATTGGGGACCCAGTACTTC
cdr3_aa: CACSLALLGTQYF

v_call: TRBV28
d_call: -
j_call: TRBJ2-7
clone_size: many
cdr3_nt: TGTGCCAGCAGTTTCAGTGGCAGTCACTACGAGCAGTACTTC
cdr3_aa: CASSFSGSHYEQYF